The sequence of this T cell receptor (beta chain) was determined in a study of T cells in Graves' hyperthyroidism and ophthalmopathy. This clonotype was observed many times. Amplified TCR beta CDR3 regions came from RNA transcripts. HTBI primers were employed in a first-round RT-PCR of the TCR CDR3. MiXCR was run by TCRdb on the multiplex PCR reads, yielding one entry per CDR3 protein. The table records 550,000 to 700,000 distinct CDR3 sequences, around 42% of them present only once. Germline V lookup: CDR1 SGHDT, CDR2 YYEEEE. This CDR3 spans 14 amino acids. With 0 bases removed from V and 6 bases from J, the gap between germline ends came to 12 bases.

Sample: peripheral blood or thyroid tissue (not recorded which). The receptor was isolated from an adult woman with Graves' disease, either hyperthyroidism or ophthalmopathy (not recorded which). The chain uses TRBV5-6 and TRBJ1-1; the D is unclear. CDR3 loop: CASSLGGGRPEAFF. In nucleotides, the CDR3 is TGTGCCAGCAGCTTGGGGGGAGGGAGGCCTGAAGCTTTCTTT. The full variable domain, completed using reference TRBV5-6 and TRBJ1-1, is DAGVTQSPTHLIKTRGQQVTLRCSPKSGHDTVSWYQQALGQGPQFIFQYYEEEERQRGNFPDRFSGHQFPNYSSELNVNALLLGDSALYLCASSLGGGRPEAFFGQGTRLTVV.